This T cell receptor (beta chain) stems from a study of blood T cell repertoires in COVID-19 (TCRdb year 2020). Background on the whole study: Collaborator samples came from the United States, Italy and Spain and covered acute and convalescent phases of COVID-19. The prospective study material was composed of cDNA or gDNA derived from T cells, B-cell-depleted T cells, or PBMCs. Subjects who had been exposed to COVID-19, were actively infected with it, or had recovered from it provided the deeply sampled blood TCRbeta repertoires that made up the dataset. The repertoires were released in a freely available public database meant as a resource for research on the immune response to SARS-CoV-2. Samples were obtained from the ongoing ImmuneRACE study (first 160 participants) and from 950 to 1,500 subjects provided by 6 global collaborators. Sample metadata almost always included a de-identified subject ID, COVID-19 status, age in years and sex. Where available, HLA class I and class II types were obtained from metadata supplied by the sample provider rather than from assay-based typing.

Germline trimming: 5 bases from V, 1 base from J; junction bases outside gene matches: 15. Based on the germline V gene (reference sequence), the CDR1 and CDR2 sequences are SGHKS and YYEKEE. The CDR3, cysteine through phenylalanine, is 18 amino acids long. Only CDR3 DNA is held: 54 bases, read in frame from base 1. General findings and caveats noted by the study authors: Clinical and demographic metadata were provided uncurated, with the amount varying by source and participant.

At one collaborating source in Seattle, patients were enrolled during active infection and were followed longitudinally through the course of disease. The collaborating institutions used their own protocols to collect whole blood in K2EDTA tubes. For TCRbeta analysis, collaborators shipped samples as frozen whole blood, isolated PBMCs, or DNA extracted from either of those sample types. TCRbeta CDR3 regions were amplified from genomic DNA by means of the immunoSEQ Assay, a bias-controlled multiplex PCR. The authors' analysis ran thus. Within the assay, amplification of reference gene primers was used to estimate how many nucleated cells each sample contained. To quantify the absolute abundance of each unique TCRbeta CDR3 rearrangement, sequence reads were collapsed and filtered. For each sample, productive Simpson clonality was calculated by taking the square root of Simpson's diversity index across productive rearrangements. TCRdb took over this immuneACCESS table, retaining in-frame rearrangements with V and J assigned. Such tables are incomplete; in checked studies, under half of the missing clones stem from an unresolved V gene, and the remainder is unexplained. D and trimming come from the DNA, and the V and J calls and clone size come from that table. The sample profile shows about 420,000 clones; roughly 90% of them were found once. Roughly 0.76% of the sample comes from the top ten.

On this clone itself: The specificity of this receptor is unknown. Base qualities are not provided; no much larger clone lies one nucleotide away.

The chain uses TRBV5-5 and TRBJ2-5, with 9 central nucleotides matching TRBD2. Sequenced: peripheral blood. The sequence was collected from a man between 18 and 29 years old with COVID-19, enrolled during active disease. The CDR3: CASSGGVAGVGGQETQYF. The nucleotides are TGTGCCAGCAGTGGTGGAGTAGCGGGGGTAGGAGGCCAAGAGACCCAGTACTTC.